The 5 T cell receptor beta chains below were found in one sample sequenced in a study of shared clonotypes between healthy human individuals. Naive CD8 cells lacked CD45RO, underwent positive selection for CCR7 and left out terminally differentiated effector memory CD45RA+ cells. Libraries were prepared by immunoSEQ multiplex PCR; TCRdb keeps only in-frame clonotypes and omits some of them. Of roughly 2.1 million clones listed, about 92% are singletons. The sample was naive CD8+ T cells from PBMCs. The receptors originated from a man aged 18 to 35 in good health. Some clones in this sample may be carry-over from other donors' samples.

The rearrangement joins TRBV6-1 to TRBJ2-2; D is possibly TRBD1 (6 bases). Deletions cut 6 bases from V and 6 bases from J, with 17 bases between. The CDR3 extends over 15 amino acids. CDR1 is MNHNS and CDR2 is SASEGT in the germline V gene. This CDR3 is CASRTGTPRSGELFF. CDR3 coding DNA: TGTGCCAGCAGGACCGGGACACCTCGTTCCGGGGAGCTGTTTTTT.

The chain employs TRBV4-2 and TRBJ2-7; D possibly corresponds to TRBD2 (6 bases). Germline V gene lookup returns CDR1 LGHNA and CDR2 YNFKEQ. V was cut by 5 bases and J by 1 base, with 15 bases left in between. This CDR3 has 15 residues. Here the CDR3 DNA reads TGTGCCAGCAGCGGGGGGATGGCCACATCCTACGAGCAGTACTTC. Translation gives CASSGGMATSYEQYF.

The chain recombines TRBV7-9 with TRBJ1-2; D unclear. The CDR3 is made up of 12 amino acids. The V and J ends lost 3 bases and 13 bases respectively, with 15 bases between them. Per germline, CDR1 SEHNR and CDR2 FQNEAQ (reference sequence). CDR3 protein: CASSFSGQALTF. CDR3 DNA: TGTGCCAGCAGCTTTAGCGGGCAGGCTCTCACCTTC.

With regard to this clone: The same CDR3 is also encoded by other DNA sequences in this sample. The chain recombines TRBV27 with TRBJ1-1; no firm D call. V shed 0 bases and J shed 1 base, with 9 bases lying between them. This CDR3 is built from 15 residues. Germline CDR1 is MNHEY and CDR2 is SMNVEV (reference sequence). The CDR3 reads CASSLSPGGNTEAFF. The CDR3 bases are TGTGCCAGCAGTTTATCTCCCGGTGGGAACACTGAAGCTTTCTTT.

The V gene is TRBV7-8, the J gene TRBJ1-1; weak D call: TRBD1 (5 bases). V shed 5 bases and J shed 6 bases, with 16 bases lying between them. The CDR3 is 14 residues long. Germline V gene lookup returns CDR1 SGHVS and CDR2 FQNEAQ. The CDR3 loop reads CASSPESWGPEAFF. DNA for the CDR3: TGTGCCAGCAGCCCGGAGTCCTGGGGCCCTGAAGCTTTCTTT.